These T cell receptor beta chains were read from a single sample in a study of T-cell reconstitution after alpha-beta-depleted transplantation in children. TCRdb reprocessed the PCR reads via MiXCR and lists one record per CDR3 protein. The profile covers around 29,000 distinct CDR3 sequences, with 5% to 7% appearing a single time and roughly 7% taken by the ten largest. Sequenced material: PBMCs, mostly from graft donor cells, taken 180 days after TCRalphabeta/CD19-depleted stem cell transplant. The receptors shown here come from a male patient aged 10 to 17 who had a stem cell transplant for acute myeloid leukemia, so the T cells may come from the graft donor. Each CDR3 is given with its conserved first and last residue. A D gene is named only where the DNA matches it firmly. Rows may omit the clone size; those that give it use once, few, many or a size class.

d_gene: TRBD2; j_gene: TRBJ2-5; abundance: many; v_gene: TRBV7-9; CDR3aa: CASSLPGTSGQETQYF; CDR3nt: TGTGCCAGCAGCTTACCCGGGACTAGCGGTCAAGAGACCCAGTACTTC
d_gene: -; j_gene: TRBJ1-6; abundance: many; v_gene: TRBV7-9; CDR3aa: CASSLPRGSYNSPLHF; CDR3nt: TGCGCCAGCAGCTTACCCAGGGGCTCCTATAATTCACCCCTCCACTTT
d_gene: -; j_gene: TRBJ2-3; abundance: few; v_gene: TRBV7-7; CDR3aa: CASSVGYLDTQYF; CDR3nt: TGTGCTAGCAGCGTAGGTTATCTAGATACGCAGTATTTT
d_gene: TRBD1; j_gene: TRBJ1-5; abundance: many; v_gene: TRBV7-2; CDR3aa: CASSLEGTGPWQPQHF; CDR3nt: TGTGCCAGCAGCTTAGAAGGGACAGGTCCGTGGCAGCCCCAGCATTTT
d_gene: -; j_gene: TRBJ2-1; abundance: many; v_gene: TRBV20-1; CDR3aa: CSAIKGGTLNEQFF; CDR3nt: TGCAGTGCTATAAAAGGGGGAACGCTCAATGAGCAGTTCTTC
d_gene: TRBD2; j_gene: TRBJ2-5; abundance: many; v_gene: TRBV20-1; CDR3aa: CSASRLAGEVRGETQYF; CDR3nt: TGCAGTGCTAGCCGACTAGCGGGAGAGGTACGCGGGGAGACCCAGTACTTC
d_gene: TRBD2; j_gene: TRBJ2-2; abundance: many; v_gene: TRBV19; CDR3aa: CASTASGTWGTGELFF; CDR3nt: TGTGCCAGTACCGCTAGCGGGACATGGGGGACCGGGGAGCTGTTTTTT
d_gene: -; j_gene: TRBJ2-3; abundance: many; v_gene: TRBV7-3; CDR3aa: CASSLGEYSTDTQYF; CDR3nt: TGTGCCAGCAGCTTGGGGGAGTATAGCACAGATACGCAGTATTTT
d_gene: -; j_gene: TRBJ1-5; abundance: many; v_gene: TRBV5-1; CDR3aa: CASSLGTGLDQPQHF; CDR3nt: TGCGCCAGCAGCTTGGGGACGGGGTTAGATCAGCCCCAGCATTTT
d_gene: TRBD2; j_gene: TRBJ2-5; abundance: many; v_gene: TRBV30; CDR3aa: CAWSDRGTSADF; CDR3nt: TGTGCCTGGAGTGACCGGGGGACTAGCGCTGACTTC
d_gene: -; j_gene: TRBJ2-7; abundance: many; v_gene: TRBV5-1; CDR3aa: CASSLPGTSDEQYF; CDR3nt: TGCGCCAGCAGCTTACCCGGGACATCTGACGAGCAGTACTTC
d_gene: -; j_gene: TRBJ1-6; abundance: many; v_gene: TRBV15; CDR3aa: CATSRENRVESPLHF; CDR3nt: TGTGCCACCAGCAGAGAGAACAGGGTGGAGTCACCCCTCCACTTT
d_gene: -; j_gene: TRBJ2-1; abundance: many; v_gene: TRBV11-3; CDR3aa: CASSLGPHEQFF; CDR3nt: TGTGCCAGCAGCTTAGGTCCGCATGAGCAGTTCTTC
d_gene: -; j_gene: TRBJ1-1; abundance: -; v_gene: TRBV7-2; CDR3aa: CASSLGGQQNPEPFF; CDR3nt: TGTGCCAGCAGCTTAGGGGGACAACAGAACCCTGAACCTTTCTTT
d_gene: -; j_gene: TRBJ2-3; abundance: few; v_gene: TRBV6-2/TRBV6-3; CDR3aa: CASSGVTGKGQYF; CDR3nt: TGTGCCAGCAGTGGCGTGACGGGTAAGGGGCAGTATTTT
d_gene: -; j_gene: TRBJ2-3; abundance: many; v_gene: TRBV18; CDR3aa: CASSPVSDTQYF; CDR3nt: TGTGCCAGCTCACCTGTTTCAGATACGCAGTATTTT
d_gene: TRBD1; j_gene: TRBJ1-2; abundance: many; v_gene: TRBV4-3; CDR3aa: CASKQSGTGGDGYTF; CDR3nt: TGCGCCAGCAAACAATCCGGGACAGGGGGCGATGGCTACACCTTC
d_gene: TRBD1; j_gene: TRBJ2-5; abundance: many; v_gene: TRBV20-1; CDR3aa: CSAQGQGRWVETQYF; CDR3nt: TGCAGTGCCCAGGGACAGGGCCGATGGGTGGAGACCCAGTACTTC
d_gene: TRBD1; j_gene: TRBJ1-4; abundance: -; v_gene: TRBV2; CDR3aa: CASSPIRGHNEKLFF; CDR3nt: TGTGCCAGCAGCCCCATCAGGGGGCATAATGAAAAACTGTTTTTT
d_gene: TRBD2; j_gene: TRBJ2-3; abundance: many; v_gene: TRBV20-1; CDR3aa: CSARDRGRTSTDTQYF; CDR3nt: TGCAGTGCTAGAGATCGCGGGAGGACAAGCACAGATACGCAGTATTTT
d_gene: -; j_gene: TRBJ2-5; abundance: many; v_gene: TRBV7-3; CDR3aa: CASPWTGYGLLQETQYF; CDR3nt: TGTGCCAGCCCATGGACAGGCTATGGACTACTCCAAGAGACCCAGTACTTC
d_gene: TRBD1; j_gene: TRBJ2-5; abundance: many; v_gene: TRBV29-1; CDR3aa: CSAMGGDRGPEKTQYF; CDR3nt: TGCAGCGCCATGGGGGGGGACAGGGGGCCGGAAAAGACCCAGTACTTC
d_gene: -; j_gene: TRBJ2-1; abundance: many; v_gene: TRBV29-1; CDR3aa: CSVGVSYNEQFF; CDR3nt: TGCAGCGTCGGGGTATCCTACAATGAGCAGTTCTTC
d_gene: TRBD2; j_gene: TRBJ2-1; abundance: many; v_gene: TRBV6-2/TRBV6-3; CDR3aa: CASRPGTNSYNEQFF; CDR3nt: TGTGCCAGCAGACCCGGGACTAACTCCTACAATGAGCAGTTCTTC
d_gene: -; j_gene: TRBJ2-1; abundance: -; v_gene: TRBV20-1; CDR3aa: CSAKSGVEQFF; CDR3nt: TGCAGTGCTAAGTCCGGGGTAGAACAGTTCTTC
d_gene: -; j_gene: TRBJ1-3; abundance: many; v_gene: TRBV18; CDR3aa: CASSPEGRAGNTIYF; CDR3nt: TGTGCCAGCTCACCGGAAGGAAGGGCTGGAAACACCATATATTTT
d_gene: TRBD2; j_gene: TRBJ2-7; abundance: many; v_gene: TRBV6-2/TRBV6-3; CDR3aa: CASRLAGVGNEQYF; CDR3nt: TGTGCCAGCAGACTAGCGGGAGTTGGTAACGAGCAGTACTTC
d_gene: TRBD2; j_gene: TRBJ2-6; abundance: many; v_gene: TRBV7-9; CDR3aa: CASSPPGGSVANVLTF; CDR3nt: TGTGCCAGCAGCCCCCCGGGAGGCTCTGTAGCCAACGTCCTGACTTTC
d_gene: -; j_gene: TRBJ2-3; abundance: many; v_gene: TRBV20-1; CDR3aa: CSARGGGPDTQYF; CDR3nt: TGCAGTGCTAGGGGTGGGGGGCCAGATACGCAGTATTTT
d_gene: TRBD2; j_gene: TRBJ2-3; abundance: few; v_gene: TRBV24-1; CDR3aa: CGASDPSILQTSGGRTDTQYF; CDR3nt: TGTGGGGCCAGTGATCCTAGTATACTCCAGACTAGCGGGGGACGCACAGATACGCAGTATTTT
d_gene: -; j_gene: TRBJ2-3; abundance: many; v_gene: TRBV4-1; CDR3aa: CASSYRTLSTDTQYF; CDR3nt: TGCGCCAGCAGCTATAGGACCCTTAGCACAGATACGCAGTATTTT
d_gene: -; j_gene: TRBJ2-5; abundance: many; v_gene: TRBV27; CDR3aa: CASSLSWAVQETQYF; CDR3nt: TGTGCCAGCAGTTTAAGCTGGGCGGTTCAAGAGACCCAGTACTTC
d_gene: -; j_gene: TRBJ2-1; abundance: large; v_gene: TRBV2; CDR3aa: CASSRAGTGIGNSEQFF; CDR3nt: TGTGCCAGCAGTAGAGCCGGGACTGGAATAGGAAACTCTGAGCAGTTCTTC
d_gene: TRBD2; j_gene: TRBJ2-3; abundance: many; v_gene: TRBV14; CDR3aa: CASSRLPSGGSTDTQYF; CDR3nt: TGTGCCAGCAGCCGCCTTCCTAGCGGGGGTAGCACAGATACGCAGTATTTT
d_gene: -; j_gene: TRBJ2-7; abundance: many; v_gene: TRBV5-6; CDR3aa: CASSSPRLPAGYEQYF; CDR3nt: TGTGCCAGCAGCAGTCCCCGACTCCCCGCCGGGTACGAGCAGTACTTC
d_gene: TRBD1; j_gene: TRBJ1-2; abundance: many; v_gene: TRBV3-1; CDR3aa: CASSGTGFLGGYTF; CDR3nt: TGTGCCAGCAGCGGGACAGGGTTCCTAGGGGGCTACACCTTC
d_gene: -; j_gene: TRBJ1-6; abundance: many; v_gene: TRBV20-1; CDR3aa: CSAGGGANSPLHF; CDR3nt: TGCAGTGCTGGTGGGGGAGCCAATTCACCCCTCCACTTT
d_gene: -; j_gene: TRBJ2-2; abundance: many; v_gene: TRBV29-1; CDR3aa: CSVDPQGGTGELFF; CDR3nt: TGCAGCGTTGACCCGCAGGGTGGGACCGGGGAGCTGTTTTTT
d_gene: -; j_gene: TRBJ1-2; abundance: many; v_gene: TRBV30; CDR3aa: CAWKQEPSHYGYTF; CDR3nt: TGTGCCTGGAAACAGGAGCCAAGTCACTATGGCTACACCTTC
d_gene: -; j_gene: TRBJ1-1; abundance: many; v_gene: TRBV29-1; CDR3aa: CSVGLMNTEAFF; CDR3nt: TGCAGCGTTGGGCTCATGAACACTGAAGCTTTCTTT
d_gene: -; j_gene: TRBJ1-1; abundance: many; v_gene: TRBV3-1; CDR3aa: CASSGRGGAFSTEAFF; CDR3nt: TGTGCCAGCAGCGGGCGTGGGGGGGCTTTTAGCACTGAAGCTTTCTTT
d_gene: TRBD1; j_gene: TRBJ2-1; abundance: many; v_gene: TRBV2; CDR3aa: CASSETGVPYNEQFF; CDR3nt: TGTGCCAGCAGCGAGACAGGGGTTCCCTACAATGAGCAGTTCTTC
d_gene: -; j_gene: TRBJ2-3; abundance: many; v_gene: TRBV27; CDR3aa: CASSVTMTSTDTQYF; CDR3nt: TGTGCCAGCAGTGTAACAATGACTAGCACAGATACGCAGTATTTT
d_gene: -; j_gene: TRBJ2-7; abundance: many; v_gene: TRBV12-3/TRBV12-4; CDR3aa: CASSLNLFYYEQYF; CDR3nt: TGTGCCAGCAGTTTAAACTTATTCTACTACGAGCAGTACTTC
d_gene: -; j_gene: TRBJ2-1; abundance: many; v_gene: TRBV2; CDR3aa: CASSGSGVQINEQFF; CDR3nt: TGTGCCAGCAGTGGATCAGGGGTTCAAATTAATGAGCAGTTCTTC
d_gene: -; j_gene: TRBJ1-2; abundance: many; v_gene: TRBV12-3/TRBV12-4; CDR3aa: CASSLLAVALTYGYTF; CDR3nt: TGTGCCAGCAGCCTCCTGGCCGTAGCTCTTACCTATGGCTACACCTTC
d_gene: -; j_gene: TRBJ2-5; abundance: many; v_gene: TRBV3-1; CDR3aa: CASSQDRSGAGQETQYF; CDR3nt: TGTGCCAGCAGCCAAGACAGGAGCGGAGCCGGGCAAGAGACCCAGTACTTC
d_gene: -; j_gene: TRBJ1-5; abundance: many; v_gene: TRBV6-5; CDR3aa: CASRSGTGQPQHF; CDR3nt: TGTGCCAGCAGATCAGGGACGGGGCAGCCCCAGCATTTT
d_gene: -; j_gene: TRBJ2-5; abundance: medium-sized; v_gene: TRBV20-1; CDR3aa: CSASRAGVQETQYF; CDR3nt: TGCAGTGCTAGCCGGGCGGGCGTGCAAGAGACCCAGTACTTC
d_gene: -; j_gene: TRBJ1-2; abundance: many; v_gene: TRBV4-1; CDR3aa: CASSQGGGLYGYTF; CDR3nt: TGCGCCAGCAGCCAGGGTGGGGGGCTTTATGGCTACACCTTC
d_gene: -; j_gene: TRBJ2-2; abundance: many; v_gene: TRBV11-2; CDR3aa: CASSLDRVGELFF; CDR3nt: TGTGCCAGCAGCTTAGATCGCGTAGGGGAGCTGTTTTTT
d_gene: -; j_gene: TRBJ2-5; abundance: -; v_gene: TRBV5-4; CDR3aa: CASSLIQGQETQYF; CDR3nt: TGTGCCAGCAGCTTGATCCAGGGCCAAGAGACCCAGTACTTC
d_gene: -; j_gene: TRBJ2-7; abundance: many; v_gene: TRBV3-1; CDR3aa: CASSFLASSSYEQYF; CDR3nt: TGTGCCAGCAGCTTCCTCGCCTCAAGCTCCTACGAGCAGTACTTC
d_gene: -; j_gene: TRBJ1-2; abundance: many; v_gene: TRBV4-3; CDR3aa: CASSQESLRGYGYTF; CDR3nt: TGCGCCAGTAGCCAAGAGTCCCTCCGCGGCTATGGCTACACCTTC
d_gene: -; j_gene: TRBJ2-3; abundance: many; v_gene: TRBV7-9; CDR3aa: CASSLREGGGLSTQYF; CDR3nt: TGTGCCAGCAGCTTAAGGGAAGGCGGGGGCCTGAGTACGCAGTATTTT